This TCR beta chain was profiled in a study of T cell responses to AZD1222 COVID-19 vaccine. A note on this clone: Its specificity is unknown.

TCRdb keeps only in-frame clones here, not all; method: immunoSEQ multiplex PCR. The sample carries around 150,000 clones, over 80% recorded once. General study points: The donor cohort was predominantly white British with a female majority, and clonal diversity may have been underestimated. Vaccine-associated CD4 TCRs spanned spike, dominant at 160-218 and 743-854. Two AZD1222 doses significantly raised spike-specific TCR breadth and depth over controls.

Specimen: peripheral blood, collected 28 days after the second AZD1222 dose. This clonotype was obtained from an adult who received the AZD1222 COVID-19 vaccine.

The CDR3 nucleotides read TGTGCCTGGAAGAAACCGGATACGCAGTATTTT. Encoded protein: CAWKKPDTQYF. The chain employs TRBV30 and TRBJ2-3; no firm D call. Germline V gene sequence: CDR1 GTSNPN, CDR2 SVGIG (reference sequence). V was trimmed by 4 bases and J by 6 bases, leaving 8 bases between them. CDR3 size: 11 residues. Looking up the rest from reference TRBV30 and TRBJ2-3 gives the full variable domain: SQTIHQWPATLVQPVGSPLSLECTVEGTSNPNLYWYRQAAGRGLQLLFYSVGIGQISSEVPQNLSASRPQDRQFILSSKKLLLSDSGFYLCAWKKPDTQYFGPGTRLTVL.